The T cell receptor beta chain under discussion was sequenced for a study of CD8 T cells in ankylosing spondylitis. Findings and limits, study-wide: The clones that were linked to disease were reported to be significantly enriched in matched synovial fluid samples from ankylosing spondylitis patients. In reactive arthritis synovial fluid and blood, some motif variants had been reported before.

This clonotype occurred once. Its matching antigen is unknown. Each TCR beta library was made by quantitative 5'-RACE that incorporated molecular barcodes. One entry per CDR3 protein results from TCRdb running MiXCR on the 5' RACE reads. The repertoire consists of about 310,000 distinct CDR3 sequences, with 20% occurring once and the leading ten covering under 4%. Sequencing was done on a sample of blood, either unsorted or a sorted T cell fraction (not recorded which). The TCR was taken from a female donor with ankylosing spondylitis or in good health (not recorded which).

The CDR3 reads CASSGTSGRKTQFF. The DNA for the CDR3 is TGTGCCAGCAGTGGTACTAGCGGGAGGAAGACGCAGTTCTTC. The rearrangement joins TRBV2 to TRBJ2-1; TRBD2 agrees at 12 bases. Trimming at V came to 4 bases and at J to 12 bases, leaving 7 bases not matched to a gene. CDR1 is SNHLY, CDR2 FYNNEI, per germline. This CDR3 spans 14 amino acids.